In this sample, the clone carrying this T cell receptor beta chain turned up many times. This specimen comes from a study of spatial heterogeneity in lung cancer. As to time point: sample taken at primary tumor resection. TCRs were sequenced from unsorted whole RNA of tumor, nontumor lung or PBMC. This CDR3 is 13 amino acids long. CDR1 and CDR2 (germline): MDHEN, SYDVKM. The V end lost 3 bases, the J end lost 8 bases, and 10 bases lay between the germline ends. Each molecule of TCR cDNA was tagged with one unique molecular identifier. TCRdb recomputed calls from the 5' RACE reads with MiXCR, one row per CDR3 protein. The data hold some 22,000 distinct CDR3 sequences, with about 4.7% observed a single time.

The sequencing used PBMCs, collected at surgery. This TCR came from a male donor with early-stage non-small cell lung cancer. This chain links TRBV28 with TRBJ1-4; D gene ambiguous. CDR3 coding DNA: TGTGCCAGCAGTTTCCAGGTTCGGGAAAAACTGTTTTTT. It specifies CASSFQVREKLFF.